The 7 T cell receptor beta chains reported below all come from one sample, sequenced in a study of T cells in localized non-small cell lung cancer. TCRdb's copy holds only in-frame clones and misses some; the assay was immunoSEQ multiplex PCR. The sample carries approximately 31,000 clones, around 86% recorded once. The sample in question was peripheral blood, obtained before any cancer treatment. The origin of the receptors is a male donor at least 60 years old with stage III lung adenocarcinoma.

This rearrangement joins TRBV7-8 to TRBJ2-1, with unresolved D. CDR1 is SGHVS and CDR2 is FQNEAQ in the germline V gene. V gave up 3 bases and J gave up 10 bases, with 16 bases separating them. CDR3 length equals 14 residues. CDR3 sequence: CASSLESAVGEQFF. In DNA, the CDR3 is TGTGCCAGCAGCTTGGAGTCGGCCGTTGGGGAGCAGTTCTTC.

J is TRBJ2-7 and V is TRBV5-1; D assignment may be TRBD1 or TRBD2 (5 bases each). CDR1 SGHRS and CDR2 YFSETQ come from the germline V gene. This CDR3 contains 15 residues. V dropped 0 bases and J dropped 3 bases, with 13 bases sitting between them. The DNA of the CDR3 is TGCGCCAGCAGCTTGGAAGGGAGTCAGGGCTACGAGCAGTACTTC. Protein product: CASSLEGSQGYEQYF.

The chain links TRBV5-6 to TRBJ2-1; 10 bases align to TRBD2. The CDR3 runs 14 residues. V lost 4 bases to trimming and J lost 6 bases; unmatched junction nucleotides: 4. Germline values: CDR1 SGHDT, CDR2 YYEEEE. The CDR3 reads CASSLAGAANEQFF. CDR3 in DNA: TGTGCCAGCAGCCTAGCGGGAGCTGCCAATGAGCAGTTCTTC.

CDR3 region: CASSPTGISYEQYF. The CDR3 DNA reads TGTGCCAGCAGTCCGACAGGGATTTCCTACGAGCAGTACTTC. V usage is TRBV28 and J usage is TRBJ2-7, with TRBD1 identical over 7 bases. V was clipped by 5 bases and J by 1 base; unmatched bases: 5. Germline V CDR1 and CDR2: MDHEN, SYDVKM. There are 14 residues in the CDR3.

CDR3 amino acids: CASRQIGSGGGYEQYF. CDR3 nucleotides: TGCGCCAGCAGGCAAATTGGATCAGGTGGTGGGTACGAGCAGTACTTC. The gene calls are TRBV5-1 and TRBJ2-7; D is unresolved. CDR1 and CDR2 (germline): SGHRS, YFSETQ. The CDR3 spans 16 residues. Trimming shortened V by 5 bases and J by 4 bases, and 22 bases separated the two germline ends.

Here the CDR3 reads CASSLAKGAGETQYF. DNA for the CDR3: TGCGCCAGCAGCTTGGCGAAAGGGGCCGGGGAGACCCAGTACTTC. The chain links TRBV5-1 to TRBJ2-5; maybe TRBD1 (5 bases). From germline, CDR1 is SGHRS and CDR2 YFSETQ. Between the trimmed V and J ends, which lost 0 bases and 5 bases, there was a span of 14 bases. CDR3 length: 15 residues.

Turning to this clone: The same CDR3 also results from other DNA sequences found in this sample. The chain recombines TRBV6-5 with TRBJ1-2, with 7 bases identical to TRBD1. This CDR3 is built from 13 residues. The germline V gene encodes CDR1 MNHEY and CDR2 SVGAGI. V lost 6 bases, J lost 8 bases, and 9 bases stayed unmatched. The CDR3 loop reads CASRTTGTVGYTF. DNA for the CDR3: TGTGCCAGCAGAACAACCGGGACAGTCGGCTACACCTTC.